This T cell receptor (beta chain) derives from a study of T cells in women clearing cervical HPV infection. The wider study: Case blood was drawn a median approximately 160 days after lesion detection. Points from the study as a whole: T-cell numbers per sample were unknown and may explain richness differences. Repertoire richness, not evenness, was significantly elevated in CIN3+ cases versus controls.

Cervical HPV DNA detected by MY09/MY11 PCR, typed by dot-blot. Details on this clone: No antigen is known for it. The read ends 3 residues before the CDR3 terminus; that terminus is restored from the germline J gene.

The table came from immunoSEQ multiplex PCR; TCRdb's copy has only in-frame clones and leaves some out. The sample table sets out fewer than 30,000 clones. The germline CDR1 and CDR2 sequences are SGHTA and FQGNSA. The CDR3 has 15 residues. The sequenced sample was blood buffy coat. This sequence originates from a woman between 18 and 70 years old with a cervical HPV16 infection that either progressed to CIN3+ or cleared (not recorded which). The chain combines TRBV7-2 with TRBJ1-2; D call uncertain. The sequenced part of the CDR3 DNA is TGTGCCAGCAGCTTTGGGCTAGCGGCTTACAATGAC. Protein sequence: CASSFGLAAYND. The CDR3 in its entirety is CASSFGLAAYNDYTF.